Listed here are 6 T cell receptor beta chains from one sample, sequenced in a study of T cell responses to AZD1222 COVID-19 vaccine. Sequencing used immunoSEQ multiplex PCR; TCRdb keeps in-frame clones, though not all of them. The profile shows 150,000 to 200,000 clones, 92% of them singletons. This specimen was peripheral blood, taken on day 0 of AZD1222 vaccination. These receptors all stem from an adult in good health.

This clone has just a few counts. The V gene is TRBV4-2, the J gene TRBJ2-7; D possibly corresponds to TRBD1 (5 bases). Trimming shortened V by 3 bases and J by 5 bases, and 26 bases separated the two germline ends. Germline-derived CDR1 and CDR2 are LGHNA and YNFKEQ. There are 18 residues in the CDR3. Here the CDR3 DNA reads TGTGCCAGCAGCCACCAACCAAACACAGGCGACACCTTCCACGAGCAGTACTTC. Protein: CASSHQPNTGDTFHEQYF.

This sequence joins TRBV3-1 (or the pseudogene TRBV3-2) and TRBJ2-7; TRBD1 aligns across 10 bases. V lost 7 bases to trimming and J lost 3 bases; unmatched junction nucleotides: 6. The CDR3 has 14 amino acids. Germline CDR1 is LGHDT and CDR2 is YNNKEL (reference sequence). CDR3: CASTIGQGDYEQYF. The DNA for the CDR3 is TGTGCCAGCACGATCGGACAGGGGGACTACGAGCAGTACTTC.

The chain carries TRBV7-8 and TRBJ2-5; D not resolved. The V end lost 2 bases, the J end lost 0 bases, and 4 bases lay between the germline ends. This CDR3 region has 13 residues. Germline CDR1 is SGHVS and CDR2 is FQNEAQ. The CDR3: CASSLSYQETQYF. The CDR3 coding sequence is TGTGCCAGCAGCTTATCGTACCAAGAGACCCAGTACTTC. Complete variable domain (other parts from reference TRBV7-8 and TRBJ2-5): GAGVSQSPRYKVAKRGQDVALRCDPISGHVSLFWYQQALGQGPEFLTYFQNEAQLDKSGLPSDRFFAERPEGSVSTLKIQRTQQEDSAVYLCASSLSYQETQYFGPGTRLLVL.

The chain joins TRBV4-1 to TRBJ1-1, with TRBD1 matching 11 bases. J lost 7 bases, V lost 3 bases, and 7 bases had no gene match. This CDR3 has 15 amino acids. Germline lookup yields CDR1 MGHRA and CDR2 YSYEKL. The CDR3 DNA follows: TGCGCCAGCAGCCAGAAGGGGACAGGGGGACATGAAGCTTTCTTT. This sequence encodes CASSQKGTGGHEAFF.

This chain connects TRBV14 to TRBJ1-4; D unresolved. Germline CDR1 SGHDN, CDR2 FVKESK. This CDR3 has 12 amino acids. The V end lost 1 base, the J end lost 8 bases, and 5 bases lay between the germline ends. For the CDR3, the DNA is TGTGCCAGCAGCCAAGTGGGGGAAAAACTGTTTTTT. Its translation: CASSQVGEKLFF. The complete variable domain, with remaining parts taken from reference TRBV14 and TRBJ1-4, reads EAGVTQFPSHSVIEKGQTVTLRCDPISGHDNLYWYRRVMGKEIKFLLHFVKESKQDESGMPNNRFLAERTGGTYSTLKVQPAELEDSGVYFCASSQVGEKLFFGSGTQLSVL.

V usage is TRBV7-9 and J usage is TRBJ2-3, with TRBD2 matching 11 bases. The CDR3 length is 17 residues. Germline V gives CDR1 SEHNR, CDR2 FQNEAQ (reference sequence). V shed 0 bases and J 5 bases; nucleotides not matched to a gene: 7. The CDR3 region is CASSLALTSGSGDTQYF. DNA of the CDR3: TGTGCCAGCAGCTTAGCGCTCACTAGCGGGAGTGGAGATACGCAGTATTTT. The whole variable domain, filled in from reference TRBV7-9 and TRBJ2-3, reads DTGVSQNPRHKITKRGQNVTFRCDPISEHNRLYWYRQTLGQGPEFLTYFQNEAQLEKSRLLSDRFSAERPKGSFSTLEIQRTEQGDSAMYLCASSLALTSGSGDTQYFGPGTRLTVL.